Following are 13 T cell receptor beta chains from one sample sequenced in a study of graft-versus-host responses after intestinal transplantation. Irradiated stimulators labeled with violet dye, around 200,000 in number, were plated with around 200,000 CFSE-labeled responders. Profiling relied on immunoSEQ multiplex PCR, and the TCRdb table lists in-frame clones only, not all of them. The table lists approximately 870 clones, roughly 49% of them singletons, with about 15% in the top ten. This sample comprised alloreactive CD8+ T cells from a mixed lymphocyte reaction culture, obtained before transplantation. Subset specified: CFSE-low proliferating T cells sorted from roughly six-day pre-transplant mixed lymphocyte reaction (GvH or HvG direction). These receptors came from a human patient who was an organ donor for intestinal transplantation.

The chain carries TRBV6-9 and TRBJ2-7; TRBD2 is a possible D gene (5 bases). The CDR3 contains 15 residues. Trimming pared 6 bases from V and 3 bases from J, leaving 18 bases between. Germline values: CDR1 MNHGY, CDR2 SVAAGI. The CDR3 spells CASSPSVRTFYEQYF. CDR3 bases: TGTGCCAGCAGCCCAAGCGTGAGGACTTTCTACGAGCAGTACTTC.

The chain carries TRBV6-5 and TRBJ1-2; 7 positions agree with TRBD1. CDR3 length: 13 amino acids. After removal of 5 bases from V and 6 bases from J, the junction contained 6 bases not matched to a gene. Looked up from germline, CDR1 is MNHEY and CDR2 is SVGAGI. The CDR3 DNA is TGTGCCAGCAGTGCAACAGGGGCAGATGGCTACACCTTC. It codes for CASSATGADGYTF.

This rearrangement joins TRBV2 to TRBJ2-3; D is unresolved. The CDR3 runs to 14 residues. Germline values: CDR1 SNHLY, CDR2 FYNNEI. The V gene lost 1 base and the J gene lost 4 bases, with 9 bases spanning the gap. The CDR3 DNA reads TGTGCCAGCAGTGAAGTGGGGAATCCAGATACGCAGTATTTT. Protein: CASSEVGNPDTQYF.

The chain recombines TRBV28 with TRBJ2-5; D unclear. CDR1 is MDHEN and CDR2 is SYDVKM in the germline V gene. V lost 4 bases and J lost 8, with 14 bases in between. This CDR3 has 13 amino acids. This CDR3 reads CASSSSPRGTQYF. DNA of the CDR3: TGTGCCAGCAGTTCTAGTCCACGCGGAACCCAGTACTTC.

The chain carries TRBV27 and TRBJ1-2, with a weak D call TRBD1 (5 bases). Germline assignment: CDR1 MNHEY and CDR2 SMNVEV (reference sequence). The CDR3 runs 13 residues. Trimming shortened V by 5 bases and J by 6 bases, and 13 bases separated the two germline ends. CDR3 residues: CASSIGRGHGYTF. DNA for the CDR3: TGTGCCAGCAGTATTGGTAGGGGTCATGGCTACACCTTC.

In its sample, this clone is large. This chain's CDR3 is CASSDWSGDEQYF. In DNA form, the CDR3 reads TGCGCCAGCAGTGATTGGTCAGGGGACGAGCAGTACTTC. V gene TRBV10-1 combines with J gene TRBJ2-7, with TRBD1 as a possible D gene (6 bases). Germline V CDR1 and CDR2: WNHNN, SYGVQD (reference sequence). V lost 3 bases to trimming and J lost 5 bases, with 11 bases between them. The CDR3 spans 13 residues.

The chain links TRBV5-5 to TRBJ2-1; D unclear. This CDR3 has 13 amino acids. The germline CDR1 and CDR2 sequences are SGHKS and YYEKEE (reference sequence). V lost 0 bases and J lost 8, with 9 bases in between. CDR3 region: CASSLVVVDEQFF. The CDR3 DNA follows: TGTGCCAGCAGCTTGGTCGTCGTCGATGAGCAGTTCTTC. The whole variable domain, remainder taken from reference TRBV5-5 and TRBJ2-1, is DAGVTQSPTHLIKTRGQQVTLRCSPISGHKSVSWYQQVLGQGPQFIFQYYEKEERGRGNFPDRFSARQFPNYSSELNVNALLLGDSALYLCASSLVVVDEQFFGPGTRLTVL.

CDR3 DNA: TGTGCCAGCAGCTTGGCCGGCCATGAGCAGTTCTTC. Protein product: CASSLAGHEQFF. The rearrangement links TRBV5-6 to TRBJ2-1; D call uncertain. The CDR3 is 12 residues long. Germline CDR1 SGHDT, CDR2 YYEEEE. Trimming shortened V by 0 bases and J by 8 bases, and 6 bases separated the two germline ends.

This clone is large within its sample. J is TRBJ2-6 and V is TRBV7-9; TRBD1 might be the D (6 bases). The CDR3 runs 17 residues. Germline loops: CDR1 SEHNR, CDR2 FQNEAQ (reference sequence). Trimming took 4 bases from V and 2 from J, leaving 15 bases between them. This CDR3 is CASSSSEAGAGANVLTF. The CDR3 DNA is TGTGCCAGCAGCTCTTCCGAAGCAGGGGCTGGGGCCAACGTCCTGACTTTC.

J is TRBJ2-5 and V is TRBV10-3; 7 bases are shared with TRBD1. Germline-derived CDR1 and CDR2 are ENHRY and SYGVKD. The trim removed 2 bases at V and 5 bases at J, leaving 8 bases unmatched. The CDR3 has 15 amino acids. The CDR3 DNA sequence: TGTGCCATCAGTGAGGAAGACAGGGTTCGGGAGACCCAGTACTTC. Protein: CAISEEDRVRETQYF.

This clone was picked up a small number of times. V usage is TRBV6-6 and J usage is TRBJ2-5; possible D gene TRBD1, 5 bases. The CDR3 extends over 12 amino acids. V lost 0 bases, J lost 13 bases, and 12 bases lay in between. Germline V gene lookup returns CDR1 MNHNY and CDR2 SVGAGI (reference sequence). The chain's CDR3 is CASSYSDTGPYF. Here the CDR3 DNA reads TGTGCCAGCAGTTACTCGGACACCGGCCCGTACTTC.

The CDR3 spells CASSPAGTGNYEQYF. The CDR3, as DNA: TGTGCCAGCAGCCCCGCAGGGACAGGGAACTACGAGCAGTACTTC. The gene calls are TRBV10-3 and TRBJ2-7; TRBD1 matches at 9 bases. There are 15 residues in the CDR3. In germline, CDR1 is ENHRY, CDR2 SYGVKD. V lost 10 bases and J lost 3; bases outside the gene matches: 13.

This chain connects TRBV5-6 to TRBJ2-6; 7 positions agree with TRBD1. CDR3 length: 16 residues. Germline V lookup: CDR1 SGHDT, CDR2 YYEEEE. V trimming: 7 bases; J trimming: 0 bases; junction bases outside the gene matches: 7. In nucleotides, the CDR3 is TGTGCCAGCGCCGGGACAGCCTTCTCTGGGGCCAACGTCCTGACTTTC. Translated: CASAGTAFSGANVLTF.